The 23 T cell receptor beta chains reported below all come from one sample, sequenced in a study of prognosis after radiotherapy for stage I lung cancer. Genomic DNA was the source, and TCR beta CDR3 was amplified from it by two-round multiplex PCR. Primers specific to each TRBV and TRBJ gene were used in first-round PCR. One entry per CDR3 protein, called by TCRdb with MiXCR from the multiplex PCR reads. The data show over 20,000 distinct CDR3 sequences, approximately 39% seen once. The input for sequencing was PBMCs, taken before or after stereotactic body radiation therapy (not recorded which). Receptor source: a donor of 50 years or more with non-small cell lung cancer.

This clonotype was found a few times. J is TRBJ1-4 and V is TRBV12-5, with unresolved D. V lost 2 bases to trimming and J lost 6 bases, with 16 bases between them. The CDR3 extends over 16 amino acids. Germline V gene sequence: CDR1 LGHNT, CDR2 FRNRAP. CDR3 DNA sequence: TGTGCTAGTGGTTTGCCTCCTCCGGGTTGCCATGAAAAACTGTTTTTT. It is translated as CASGLPPPGCHEKLFF.

The sample holds many counts of this clonotype. This chain uses TRBV20-1 with TRBJ1-2, with D possibly TRBD1 on 6 matching bases. V lost 5 bases to trimming and J lost 1 base, with 11 bases between them. The CDR3 length is 13 residues. Germline V gene sequence: CDR1 DFQATT, CDR2 SNEGSKA (reference sequence). The CDR3 bases are TGCAGTGCTCAACAGGGAGATAACTATGGCTACACCTTC. This codes for CSAQQGDNYGYTF.

This clonotype was counted many times. Given a much more abundant clone one base away, this may be a read error. V usage is TRBV11-3 and J usage is TRBJ2-1; D perhaps matches TRBD2 (6 bases). With 5 bases removed from V and 2 bases from J, the gap between germline ends came to 16 bases. This CDR3 has 16 amino acids. From germline, CDR1 is SGHNT and CDR2 YENEEA. CDR3 in amino acids: CASSQDRGGTYNEQFF. CDR3 coding DNA: TGTGCCAGCAGCCAAGACAGAGGCGGGACCTACAATGAGCAGTTCTTC. Combining the CDR3 with reference TRBV11-3 and TRBJ2-1 gives the whole variable domain EAGVVQSPRYKIIEKKQPVAFWCNPISGHNTLYWYLQNLGQGPELLIRYENEEAVDDSQLPKDRFSAERLKGVDSTLKIQPAELGDSAVYLCASSQDRGGTYNEQFFGPGTRLTVL.

As concerns this clonotype: A single base is all that separates this from a far larger clone, so a read error is likely. Without the conserved terminal phenylalanine or tryptophan, this CDR3 likely stems from a read error. V and J are TRBV7-2 and TRBJ2-5, with no clear D. V lost 8 bases to trimming and J lost 4 bases, with 17 bases between them. Germline V CDR1 and CDR2: SGHTA, FQGNSA. The CDR3 sequence is 14 residues long. The CDR3 DNA reads as TGTGCCAGCCGGAGTGGGCGATTCTTAGAGACCCAGTACTCC. Translating gives CASRSGRFLETQYS.

The V and J genes are TRBV5-1 and TRBJ2-1; 8 nucleotides agree with TRBD2. The germline V gene encodes CDR1 SGHRS and CDR2 YFSETQ. V lost 2 bases to trimming and J lost 14 bases; unmatched junction nucleotides: 6. The CDR3 contains 12 residues. CDR3 residues: CASSFGGGPEFF. Here the CDR3 DNA reads TGCGCCAGCAGCTTTGGCGGGGGGCCTGAGTTCTTC.

This clonotype has ten or more counts. The chain joins TRBV30 to TRBJ1-3; the D is unclear. The CDR3 extends over 11 amino acids. Germline CDR1 GTSNPN, CDR2 SVGIG (reference sequence). V was shortened by 4 bases and J by 4 bases, with 5 bases between the two germline ends. The CDR3 DNA reads as TGTGCCTGGACAGCCGGAAACACCATATATTTT. This translates into CAWTAGNTIYF.

With regard to this clonotype: The junction shows a germline mismatch at one end, possibly a read error. This rearrangement joins TRBV28 to TRBJ1-6; D gene ambiguous. Germline lookup yields CDR1 MDHEN and CDR2 SYDVKM. CDR3 length: 17 amino acids. The CDR3 region has the DNA TGTGCCAGCAGCGCCAGGTGCGACCTTAAATATAATTTACCCCTCCACTTT. Amino acids: CASSARCDLKYNLPLHF. Based on the CDR3 plus reference TRBV28 and TRBJ1-6, the full variable domain is DVKVTQSSRYLVKRTGEKVFLECVQDMDHENMFWYRQDPGLGLRLIYFSYDVKMKEKGDIPEGYSVSREKKERFSLILESASTNQTSMYLCASSARCDLKYNLPLHFGNGTRLTVT.

This clonotype was found many times. The chain employs TRBV29-1 and TRBJ2-3; TRBD2 matches at 7 bases. The J segment lost 2 bases and the V segment lost 4 bases, leaving 6 bases of the junction unmatched. The CDR3 runs to 14 residues. CDR1 and CDR2 from the germline V gene are SQVTM and ANQGSEA. CDR3 sequence reads: CSVARGEITDTQYF. CDR3 nucleotide sequence: TGCAGCGTTGCTCGGGGGGAGATCACAGATACGCAGTATTTT.

This clonotype was seen many times. CDR3 sequence: CSARAAGTGRNTEAFF. Here the CDR3 DNA reads TGCAGTGCTAGAGCCGCCGGGACAGGGCGGAACACTGAAGCTTTCTTT. V is TRBV20-1 and J is TRBJ1-1, with 9 positions matching TRBD1. This CDR3 has 16 amino acids. J lost 1 base, V lost 1 base, and 7 bases had no gene match. Germline V gene lookup returns CDR1 DFQATT and CDR2 SNEGSKA (reference sequence).

The rearrangement joins TRBV2 to TRBJ2-7; TRBD2 might be the D (5 bases). This CDR3 has 11 residues. Trimming removed 6 bases at V and 5 bases at J, with 8 bases between. From germline, CDR1 is SNHLY and CDR2 FYNNEI. CDR3 sequence (DNA): TGTGCCAGCAGCCTGCGGGACGAGCAGTACTTC. This gives the protein CASSLRDEQYF.

This clonotype was detected many times. J is TRBJ1-4 and V is TRBV3-1; D remains ambiguous. The germline V and J ends were trimmed by 2 bases and 7 bases, with 8 bases remaining between them. This CDR3 contains 13 residues. Germline V CDR1 and CDR2: LGHDT, YNNKEL (reference sequence). The CDR3 protein is CASSQQTSEKLFF. CDR3 DNA sequence: TGTGCCAGCAGCCAACAGACCTCTGAAAAACTGTTTTTT. Combining the CDR3 with reference TRBV3-1 and TRBJ1-4 gives the whole variable domain DTAVSQTPKYLVTQMGNDKSIKCEQNLGHDTMYWYKQDSKKFLKIMFSYNNKELIINETVPNRFSPKSPDKAHLNLHINSLELGDSAVYFCASSQQTSEKLFFGSGTQLSVL.

This clonotype has a count of ten or more. This chain joins TRBV20-1 and TRBJ1-4; unclear D gene. The CDR3 spans 15 residues. Trimming removed 1 base at V and 5 bases at J, with 14 bases between. Germline V gene lookup returns CDR1 DFQATT and CDR2 SNEGSKA (reference sequence). The chain's CDR3 is CSARALGSWNEKLFF. The CDR3 region has the DNA TGCAGTGCTAGAGCCCTGGGCAGTTGGAATGAAAAACTGTTTTTT.

This clonotype has at least ten counts. The chain joins TRBV27 to TRBJ2-7; 9 nucleotides align to TRBD2. Germline loops: CDR1 MNHEY, CDR2 SMNVEV (reference sequence). The CDR3 extends over 16 amino acids. V shed 4 bases, J shed 2 bases, and the junction held 9 bases outside the gene matches. The CDR3 sequence: CASSWPRERGAYEQYF. As DNA, the CDR3 is TGTGCCAGCAGTTGGCCCCGTGAGCGGGGGGCCTACGAGCAGTACTTC.

In regard to this clonotype: A much bigger clone sits one base away, suggesting this may be a read error. The chain has TRBV5-5 and TRBJ2-3, with D unresolved. V was cut by 4 bases and J by 0 bases, with 6 bases left in between. The germline CDR1 and CDR2 sequences are SGHKS and YYEKEE (reference sequence). The CDR3 has 13 residues. This CDR3 is CASSGPSTDTQYF. DNA of the CDR3: TGTGCCAGCAGCGGTCCAAGCACAGATACGCAGTATTTT. The complete variable domain, with remaining parts taken from reference TRBV5-5 and TRBJ2-3, reads DAGVTQSPTHLIKTRGQQVTLRCSPISGHKSVSWYQQVLGQGPQFIFQYYEKEERGRGNFPDRFSARQFPNYSSELNVNALLLGDSALYLCASSGPSTDTQYFGPGTRLTVL.

This clonotype occurred a few times. The chain employs TRBV6-2 or TRBV6-3 and TRBJ2-6; weak D call: TRBD2 (6 bases). The CDR3 totals 14 residues. V was trimmed by 4 bases and J by 4 bases, leaving 8 bases between them. Germline V gene sequence: CDR1 MNHEY, CDR2 SVGEGT. The CDR3 loop reads CASSWEAGANVLTF. CDR3 coding DNA: TGTGCCAGCAGTTGGGAGGCAGGGGCCAACGTCCTGACTTTC.

Many counts were recorded for this clonotype. The chain is built from TRBV15 and TRBJ2-1; the match to TRBD2 covers 7 bases. Germline assignment: CDR1 LNHNV and CDR2 YYDKDF (reference sequence). The V and J ends lost 3 bases and 4 bases, in that order; junction bases with no gene match: 3. The CDR3 runs 14 residues. CDR3 amino acids: CATSRGGWYNEQFF. The CDR3 DNA follows: TGTGCCACCAGCAGGGGGGGGTGGTACAATGAGCAGTTCTTC.

This clonotype has at least ten counts. V gene TRBV9 combines with J gene TRBJ1-2; 8 nucleotides match TRBD1. CDR1 SGDLS and CDR2 YYNGEE come from the germline V gene. The CDR3 covers 14 residues. The J segment lost 8 bases and the V segment lost 3 bases, leaving 9 bases of the junction unmatched. For the CDR3, the DNA is TGTGCCAGCAGCGCCGGGACAGGTTATCGCGGCTACACCTTC. Translation gives CASSAGTGYRGYTF.

The rearrangement uses TRBV29-1 and TRBJ1-2, with D tentatively TRBD1 (5 bases). The CDR3 runs to 13 residues. V was cut by 4 bases and J by 4 bases, with 13 bases left in between. Germline loops: CDR1 SQVTM, CDR2 ANQGSEA. The CDR3 is CSVGGEGFYGYTF. The CDR3 region has the DNA TGCAGCGTTGGGGGGGAGGGCTTCTATGGCTACACCTTC.

This clonotype came up many times. The CDR3 protein is CAWSATGSRELFF. The CDR3 bases are TGTGCCTGGAGTGCGACAGGGTCGAGGGAGCTGTTTTTT. The J gene is TRBJ2-2, the V gene TRBV30, with 7 bases fitting TRBD1. The CDR3 loop spans 13 amino acids. The germline V gene has CDR1 GTSNPN and CDR2 SVGIG (reference sequence). V shed 1 base, J shed 9 bases, and the junction held 5 bases outside the gene matches.

This clonotype was counted many times. The genes are TRBV7-9 and TRBJ1-2; no firm D call. V shed 1 base and J shed 6 bases, with 12 bases lying between them. This CDR3 has 14 residues. The germline CDR1 and CDR2 sequences are SEHNR and FQNEAQ (reference sequence). CDR3 bases: TGTGCCAGCAGCTTAGGGGCGCAAGATGATGGCTACACCTTC. It encodes CASSLGAQDDGYTF.

Turning to this clonotype: A much larger clone lies a single base off, so this may be a read error. The V call is TRBV6-9, the J call TRBJ1-4; 11 nucleotides match TRBD1. CDR1 MNHGY and CDR2 SVAAGI come from the germline V gene. CDR3 size: 17 residues. The CDR3 reads CANSSKTRDRGNEKLFF. The CDR3 region has the DNA TGTGCCAACAGTTCGAAAACACGGGACAGGGGGAATGAAAAACTGTTTTTT.

This clonotype has at least ten counts. At one end, the junction sequence differs from germline, possibly due to a read error. The V call is TRBV3-1, the J call TRBJ2-7, with TRBD2 as a possible D gene (5 bases). There are 14 residues in the CDR3. Germline V gives CDR1 LGHDT, CDR2 YNNKEL (reference sequence). The CDR3 DNA follows: TGTGCCAACAGCCAATTTATCGGGAACCACGAGCAGTACTTC. Translated, it gives CANSQFIGNHEQYF.

This clonotype came up once. This chain joins TRBV9 and TRBJ2-5, with D unresolved. V gave up 4 bases and J gave up 4 bases, with 5 bases separating them. Per germline, CDR1 SGDLS and CDR2 YYNGEE. The CDR3 covers 11 residues. DNA of the CDR3: TGTGCCAGCAGCTTATTAGAGACCCAGTACTTC. It specifies CASSLLETQYF.